This T cell receptor beta chain was captured by sequencing in a study of monozygotic twins with inflammatory bowel disease. Blood was drawn at 2.5 ml per donor. Both TCRalpha and TCRbeta cDNA were subjected to two nested PCRs lasting approximately 16 and 9 cycles. TCRdb reprocessed the 5' RACE reads; each CDR3 protein has one entry and no DNA is given. The table gives 150,000 to 200,000 distinct CDR3 sequences; the top ten clones make up more than 2.5% of it. The CDR3 consists of 13 residues. Germline V gene sequence: CDR1 SGDLS, CDR2 YYNGEE. This clonotype was sampled from a human donor with ulcerative colitis or Crohn's disease, or a healthy co-twin of an affected twin (not recorded which). The chain recombines TRBV9 with TRBJ2-3. Sequencing was done on a sample of blood. The chain's CDR3 is CASSFTLTDTQYF.